Reported below is one T cell receptor (beta chain). What it binds is not known. Germline lookup yields CDR1 SNHLY and CDR2 FYNNEI. V lost 7 bases, J lost 4 bases, and 2 bases stayed unmatched. The CDR3 consists of 12 residues. Amplification from RNA transcripts yielded the TCR beta CDR3 regions. HTBI primers served in a first-round RT-PCR, which a second-round multiplex PCR followed. TCRdb independently ran MiXCR on the multiplex PCR reads; one entry per CDR3 protein. The table includes 150,000 or so distinct CDR3 sequences, roughly two fifths detected once. This entry comes from a study of Graves' ophthalmopathy and Graves' hyperthyroidism. Overall study findings and caveats: Also, most clonotypes expanded in the thyroid above 0.001 frequency appeared in blood. The model flagged ophthalmopathy progression at roughly 70% sensitivity and under 75% specificity.

Serum thyroxine and TRAb, along with clinical symptoms, thyroid ultrasound and orbital computed tomography, were what diagnosis relied on. PBMCs originated in 8.5 to 10 ml of fresh peripheral blood. This chain uses TRBV2 with TRBJ1-1, with 8 bases aligning to TRBD1. The sequence was collected from a woman aged 40 to 50 with Graves' ophthalmopathy. The specimen was peripheral blood. Here the CDR3 DNA reads TGTGCCAGCAACACAGGGGGCACTGAAGCTTTCTTT. Translated, it gives CASNTGGTEAFF.